This T cell receptor beta chain was sequenced during a study of T cell responses to AZD1222 COVID-19 vaccine. Germline values: CDR1 MNHEY, CDR2 SVGEGT. The CDR3 covers 14 residues. Trimming removed 2 bases from V and 6 bases from J, with 13 bases in between. The repertoire was sequenced with immunoSEQ multiplex PCR; TCRdb's copy has only in-frame clones and lacks some. The sample includes over 150,000 clones, over 75% of them seen just once. The TCR sequence derives from an adult in good health. The rearrangement links TRBV6-2 or TRBV6-3 to TRBJ1-1; D may be TRBD1 (5 bases). Sample: peripheral blood, taken on day 0 of AZD1222 vaccination. CDR3 in DNA: TGTGCCAGCAGTTACGGGAGGGTAGGGGCTGAAGCTTTCTTT. Its translation: CASSYGRVGAEAFF.